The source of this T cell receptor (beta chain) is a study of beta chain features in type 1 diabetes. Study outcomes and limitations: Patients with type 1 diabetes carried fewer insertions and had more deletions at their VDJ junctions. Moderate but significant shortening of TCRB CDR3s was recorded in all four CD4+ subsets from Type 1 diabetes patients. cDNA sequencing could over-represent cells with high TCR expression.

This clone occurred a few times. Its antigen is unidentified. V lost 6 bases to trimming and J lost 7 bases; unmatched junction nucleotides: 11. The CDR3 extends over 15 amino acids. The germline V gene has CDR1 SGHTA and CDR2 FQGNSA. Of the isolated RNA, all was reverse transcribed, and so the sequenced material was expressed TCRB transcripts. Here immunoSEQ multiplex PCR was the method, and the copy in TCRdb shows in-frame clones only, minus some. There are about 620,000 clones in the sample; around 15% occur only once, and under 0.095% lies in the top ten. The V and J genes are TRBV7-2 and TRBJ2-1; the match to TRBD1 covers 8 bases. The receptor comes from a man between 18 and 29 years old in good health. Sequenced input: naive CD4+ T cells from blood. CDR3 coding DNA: TGTGCCAGCAGTTTCGGACAGGGTTACCTAAATGAGCAGTTCTTC. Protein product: CASSFGQGYLNEQFF.